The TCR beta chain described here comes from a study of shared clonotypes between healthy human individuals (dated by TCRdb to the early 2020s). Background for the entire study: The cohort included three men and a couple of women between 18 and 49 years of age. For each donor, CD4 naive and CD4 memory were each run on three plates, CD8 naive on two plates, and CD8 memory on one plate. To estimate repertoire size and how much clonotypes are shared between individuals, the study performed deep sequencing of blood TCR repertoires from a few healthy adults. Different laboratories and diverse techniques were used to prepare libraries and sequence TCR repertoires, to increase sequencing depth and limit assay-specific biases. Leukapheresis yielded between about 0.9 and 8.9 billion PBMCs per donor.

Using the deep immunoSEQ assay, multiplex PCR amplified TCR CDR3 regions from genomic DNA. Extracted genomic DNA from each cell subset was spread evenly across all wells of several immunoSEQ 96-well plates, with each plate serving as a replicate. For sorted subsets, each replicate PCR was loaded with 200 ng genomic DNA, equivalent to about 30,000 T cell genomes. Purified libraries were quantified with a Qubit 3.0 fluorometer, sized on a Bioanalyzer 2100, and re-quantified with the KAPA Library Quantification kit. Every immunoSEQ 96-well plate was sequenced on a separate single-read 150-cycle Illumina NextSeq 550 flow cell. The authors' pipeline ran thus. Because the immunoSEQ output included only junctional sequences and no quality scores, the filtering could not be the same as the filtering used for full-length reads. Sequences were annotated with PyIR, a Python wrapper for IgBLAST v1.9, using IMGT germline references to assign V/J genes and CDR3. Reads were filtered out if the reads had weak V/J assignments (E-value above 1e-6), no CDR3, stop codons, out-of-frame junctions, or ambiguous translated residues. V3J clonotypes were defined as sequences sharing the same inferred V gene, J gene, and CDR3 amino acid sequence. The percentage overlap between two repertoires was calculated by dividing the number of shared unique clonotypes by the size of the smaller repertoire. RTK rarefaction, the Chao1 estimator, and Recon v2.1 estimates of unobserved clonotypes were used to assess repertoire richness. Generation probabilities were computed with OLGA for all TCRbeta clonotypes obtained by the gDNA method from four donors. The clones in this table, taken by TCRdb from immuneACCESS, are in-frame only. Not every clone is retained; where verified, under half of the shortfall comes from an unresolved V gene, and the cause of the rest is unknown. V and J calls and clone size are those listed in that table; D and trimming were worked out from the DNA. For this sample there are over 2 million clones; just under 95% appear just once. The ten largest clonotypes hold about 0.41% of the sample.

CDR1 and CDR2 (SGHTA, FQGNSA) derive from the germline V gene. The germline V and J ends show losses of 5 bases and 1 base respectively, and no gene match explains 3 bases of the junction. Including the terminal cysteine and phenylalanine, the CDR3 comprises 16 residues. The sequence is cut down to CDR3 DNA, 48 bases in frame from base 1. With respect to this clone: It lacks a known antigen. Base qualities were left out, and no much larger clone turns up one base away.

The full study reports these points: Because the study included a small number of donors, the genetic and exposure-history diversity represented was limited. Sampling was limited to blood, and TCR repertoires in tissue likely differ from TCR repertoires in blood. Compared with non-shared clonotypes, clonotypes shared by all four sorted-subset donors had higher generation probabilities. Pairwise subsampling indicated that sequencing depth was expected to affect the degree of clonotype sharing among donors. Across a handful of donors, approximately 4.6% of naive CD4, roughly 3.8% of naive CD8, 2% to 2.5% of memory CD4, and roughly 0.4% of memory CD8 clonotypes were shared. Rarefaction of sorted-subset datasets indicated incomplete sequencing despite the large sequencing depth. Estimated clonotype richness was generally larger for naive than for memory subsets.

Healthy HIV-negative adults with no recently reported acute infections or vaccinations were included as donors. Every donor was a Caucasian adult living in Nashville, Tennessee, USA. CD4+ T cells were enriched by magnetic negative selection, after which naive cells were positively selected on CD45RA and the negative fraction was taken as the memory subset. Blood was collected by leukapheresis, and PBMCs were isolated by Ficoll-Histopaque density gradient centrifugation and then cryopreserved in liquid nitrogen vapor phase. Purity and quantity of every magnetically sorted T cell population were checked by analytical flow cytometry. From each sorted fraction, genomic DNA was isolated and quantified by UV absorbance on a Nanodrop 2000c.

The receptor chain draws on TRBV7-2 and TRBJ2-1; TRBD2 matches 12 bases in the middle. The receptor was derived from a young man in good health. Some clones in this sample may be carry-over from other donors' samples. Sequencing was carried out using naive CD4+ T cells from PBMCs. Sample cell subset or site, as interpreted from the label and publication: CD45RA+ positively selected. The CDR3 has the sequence CASSRGTSGSYNEQFF. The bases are TGTGCCAGCAGCCGCGGGACTAGCGGGTCCTACAATGAGCAGTTCTTC.